These 8 T cell receptor beta chains were all obtained from the same sample, sequenced in a study of cytomegalovirus exposure and HLA in healthy donors. A multiplex PCR was run with 60 Vbeta primers and 13 Jbeta primers. The data were produced by immunoSEQ multiplex PCR, yet TCRdb's version contains in-frame clones alone and is incomplete. The data contain some 120,000 clones, 75% to 85% of them singletons. The sequenced sample consisted of PBMCs. Receptor source: a woman aged 45-60 years in good health and CMV-seropositive.

This sequence joins TRBV7-2 and TRBJ2-3, with TRBD2 identical over 9 bases. This CDR3 is 14 amino acids long. Germline CDR1 and CDR2: SGHTA and FQGNSA. Trimming took 2 bases from V and 6 from J; bases not matched to a gene: 3. For the CDR3, the DNA is TGTGCCAGCAGCTTAACGAGCGGGAGGGATACGCAGTATTTT. Protein: CASSLTSGRDTQYF.

V and J are TRBV7-2 and TRBJ1-1, with D possibly being TRBD1 (6 bases). From germline, CDR1 is SGHTA and CDR2 FQGNSA. There are 14 residues in the CDR3. Trimming took off 4 bases at V and 3 bases at J, with 12 bases between the two ends. In DNA form, the CDR3 reads TGTGCCAGCAGCTCACAGGGCGGATACACTGAAGCTTTCTTT. This sequence encodes CASSSQGGYTEAFF.

This clone was counted only a few times. The chain has TRBV2 and TRBJ1-2; the D is unclear. Trimming pared 1 base from V and 6 bases from J, leaving 6 bases between. Per germline, CDR1 SNHLY and CDR2 FYNNEI. This CDR3 region has 12 residues. The CDR3 DNA reads as TGTGCCAGCAGTGAAGGGCGGGATGGCTACACCTTC. It specifies CASSEGRDGYTF.

Concerning this clone: The sample carries other DNA sequences with the same CDR3. V gene TRBV18 combines with J gene TRBJ1-1, with TRBD1 matching over 7 bases. V gave up 5 bases and J gave up 1 base; unmatched junction bases: 1. The V gene's germline CDR1 is KGHSH and CDR2 LQKENI. The CDR3 has 13 residues. The CDR3 coding sequence is TGTGCCAGCTCAGGACAGGCGAACACTGAAGCTTTCTTT. It is translated as CASSGQANTEAFF.

The chain uses TRBV2 and TRBJ2-3, with TRBD1 identical over 10 bases. The CDR3 spans 15 residues. The trim removed 5 bases at V and 6 bases at J, leaving 8 bases unmatched. CDR1 and CDR2 from the germline V gene are SNHLY and FYNNEI. Written as DNA, the CDR3 is TGTGCCAGCAGTCAAGGGACAGGGGTGGGGGATACGCAGTATTTT. This translates into CASSQGTGVGDTQYF.

V is TRBV19 and J is TRBJ1-2; 7 bases agree with TRBD1. From germline, CDR1 is LNHDA and CDR2 SQIVND (reference sequence). The CDR3 contains 12 residues. Trimming at V came to 7 bases and at J to 4 bases, leaving 3 bases not matched to a gene. CDR3: CASKQGIYGYTF. The CDR3 coding sequence is TGTGCCAGTAAACAGGGGATCTATGGCTACACCTTC.

This chain links TRBV5-6 with TRBJ2-1; the D is unclear. In germline, CDR1 is SGHDT, CDR2 YYEEEE. The ends were cut back, 2 bases at V and 4 bases at J, with 13 bases in the middle. The CDR3 is made up of 15 amino acids. Here the CDR3 reads CASSFEAPKYNEQFF. The CDR3 coding sequence is TGTGCCAGCAGCTTCGAAGCGCCTAAGTACAATGAGCAGTTCTTC.

The chain recombines TRBV7-3 with TRBJ1-2; D possibly corresponds to TRBD1 (5 bases). Germline V gene lookup returns CDR1 SGHTA and CDR2 FQGTGA. This CDR3 spans 15 amino acids. The V gene lost 2 bases and the J gene lost 8 bases, with 18 bases spanning the gap. The CDR3 reads CASSLGGTDRRGYTF. The CDR3 region has the DNA TGTGCCAGCAGCTTAGGGGGGACGGATCGGCGGGGCTACACCTTC.